This TCR beta chain was sequenced for a study of preoperative IRX-2 immunotherapy in early breast cancer. In this sample, this clone turned up a few times. Treatment indicated: preoperative locoregional IRX-2 cytokine immunotherapy. Patients received preoperative, locoregional IRX-2 cytokine immunotherapy in a phase Ib study. Profiling relied on immunoSEQ multiplex PCR, and the TCRdb table lists in-frame clones only, not all of them. The data hold 20,000 to 30,000 clones, with roughly 74% observed a single time. The CDR3 has 16 amino acids. In germline, CDR1 is LNHNV, CDR2 YYDKDF (reference sequence). Trimming cost V 4 bases and J 5 bases; bases outside gene matches: 11.

The chain is built from TRBV15 and TRBJ2-4; 7 bases match TRBD2. The sequence was collected from a human donor with breast cancer. The specimen comprised lymph node tissue, sampled before IRX-2 immunotherapy. CDR3 in amino acids: CATSTKGAGNQNIQYF. The DNA for the CDR3 is TGTGCCACCAGCACTAAAGGAGCGGGGAACCAAAACATTCAGTACTTC. The whole variable domain, remainder taken from reference TRBV15 and TRBJ2-4, is DAMVIQNPRYQVTQFGKPVTLSCSQTLNHNVMYWYQQKSSQAPKLLFHYYDKDFNNEADTPDNFQSRRPNTSFCFLDIRSPGLGDTAMYLCATSTKGAGNQNIQYFGAGTRLSVL.